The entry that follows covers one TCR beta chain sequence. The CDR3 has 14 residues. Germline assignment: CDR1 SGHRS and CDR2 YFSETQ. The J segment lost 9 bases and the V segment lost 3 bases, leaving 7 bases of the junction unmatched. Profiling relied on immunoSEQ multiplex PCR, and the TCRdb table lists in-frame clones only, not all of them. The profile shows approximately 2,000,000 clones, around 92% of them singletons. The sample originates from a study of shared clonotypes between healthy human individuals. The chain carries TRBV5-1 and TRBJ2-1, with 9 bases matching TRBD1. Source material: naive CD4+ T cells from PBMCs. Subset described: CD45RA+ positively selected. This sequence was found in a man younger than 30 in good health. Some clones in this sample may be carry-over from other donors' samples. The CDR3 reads CASSSGQGTGEQFF. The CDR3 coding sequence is TGCGCCAGCAGCTCGGGACAGGGTACGGGTGAGCAGTTCTTC.